The T cell receptor (beta chain) under discussion was sequenced for a study of cytomegalovirus exposure and HLA in healthy donors. Measured with immunoSEQ multiplex PCR; TCRdb has only the in-frame clones, and not every one. Of 120,000 to 150,000 clones listed, 80% to 90% are singletons. The study drew the donors from its 120-subject validation cohort, separate from the approximately 700-subject first cohort. This clone occurred a few times. The ends were cut back, 6 bases at V and 5 bases at J, with 13 bases in the middle. The CDR3 length is 14 residues. Germline values: CDR1 SNHLY, CDR2 FYNNEI. This TCR was sampled from a man aged 18 to 30 in good health and CMV-seropositive. This chain uses TRBV2 with TRBJ2-2; TRBD1 might be the D (6 bases). The specimen sequenced was PBMCs. The CDR3 nucleotides read TGTGCCAGCAGGAATATAACAGGGACCGGGGAGCTGTTTTTT. Translated, it gives CASRNITGTGELFF.